The clone carrying this T cell receptor (beta chain) was observed many times. The antigen is unknown. The entry originates in a study of identical twins. Findings of the study overall: Memory repertoires showed no such pattern, whereas abundant cord blood beta clonotypes carried fewer insertions.

Each CDR3 protein gets one entry after TCRdb re-called the 5' RACE reads with MiXCR. The sample carries 310,000 or so distinct CDR3 sequences, around 9.7% recorded once. This same sample was also taken into another study, of yellow fever vaccine responses in identical twins.

The sequencing sample was made of CD8+ T cells sorted from blood. This clonotype was sampled from a woman younger than 30 in good health.

The DNA for the CDR3 is TGTGCCAGCAGCCAATTCCCCTTGTACACAGATACGCAGTATTTT. Protein product: CASSQFPLYTDTQYF. The chain recombines TRBV7-9 with TRBJ2-3, with D hard to call. The V end lost 5 bases, the J end lost 2 bases, and 14 bases lay between the germline ends. Germline assignment: CDR1 SEHNR and CDR2 FQNEAQ (reference sequence). The CDR3 has 15 amino acids.